A single sample gave rise to the 10 T cell receptor beta chains below, sequenced in a study of blood T cell repertoires in COVID-19. The table came from immunoSEQ multiplex PCR; TCRdb's copy has only in-frame clones and leaves some out. The table includes about 520,000 clones, around 85% detected once. The specimen sequenced was peripheral blood. These receptors were taken from a human donor in a cohort sampled during active COVID-19.

The chain combines TRBV7-2 with TRBJ2-5, with D perhaps matching TRBD2 (5 bases). Germline-derived CDR1 and CDR2 are SGHTA and FQGNSA. Trimming removed 5 bases at V and 2 bases at J, with 15 bases between. The CDR3 covers 15 residues. CDR3 bases: TGTGCCAGCAGCCCCTTTGAGGGCCCTCAAGAGACCCAGTACTTC. Translating it yields CASSPFEGPQETQYF.

The chain combines TRBV19 with TRBJ1-2; tentatively, D is TRBD1 (6 bases). The CDR3 has 12 residues. V was clipped by 10 bases and J by 2 bases, with 11 bases between them. Germline V gene sequence: CDR1 LNHDA, CDR2 SQIVND (reference sequence). This CDR3 is CATRDKNYGYTF. DNA of the CDR3: TGTGCCACCCGGGACAAAAACTATGGCTACACCTTC.

The chain couples TRBV4-1 to TRBJ2-7, with 9 bases matching TRBD2. Per germline, CDR1 MGHRA and CDR2 YSYEKL. V was pared by 3 bases and J by 4 bases, with 4 bases of the junction left unmatched. The CDR3 length is 14 residues. The CDR3 bases are TGCGCCAGCAGCCAGGCGGGAGGGCCATACGAGCAGTACTTC. Protein product: CASSQAGGPYEQYF.

This chain joins TRBV9 and TRBJ2-1, with D perhaps matching TRBD2 (7 bases). V shed 4 bases and J shed 3 bases, with 20 bases lying between them. Germline CDR1 reads SGDLS; CDR2 reads YYNGEE. CDR3 length: 17 amino acids. The CDR3 reads CASSLLPGGGSYNEQFF. The CDR3 DNA is TGTGCCAGCAGCCTATTACCGGGGGGCGGGAGCTACAATGAGCAGTTCTTC.

The chain carries TRBV7-9 and TRBJ2-3, with D perhaps TRBD2 (6 bases). The germline V gene has CDR1 SEHNR and CDR2 FQNEAQ (reference sequence). The CDR3 loop spans 14 amino acids. V was pared by 5 bases and J by 4 bases, with 13 bases between. CDR3 DNA: TGTGCCAGCAGCCCCATCCTAGCGCCAGATACGCAGTATTTT. It specifies CASSPILAPDTQYF.

This clone came up once. This chain connects TRBV19 to TRBJ2-2; 10 nucleotides align to TRBD2. Germline values: CDR1 LNHDA, CDR2 SQIVND (reference sequence). Losses at the gene ends were 5 bases for V and 5 bases for J; bases not matched to a gene: 8. The CDR3 is 16 amino acids. In DNA form, the CDR3 reads TGTGCCAGTAGTGCCTTAGCGGGAGGATCTACCGGGGAGCTGTTTTTT. Encoded protein: CASSALAGGSTGELFF. Based on the CDR3 plus reference TRBV19 and TRBJ2-2, the full variable domain is DGGITQSPKYLFRKEGQNVTLSCEQNLNHDAMYWYRQDPGQGLRLIYYSQIVNDFQKGDIAEGYSVSREKKESFPLTVTSAQKNPTAFYLCASSALAGGSTGELFFGEGSRLTVL.

The J gene is TRBJ1-1, the V gene TRBV29-1; TRBD1 aligns across 7 bases. CDR1 is SQVTM and CDR2 is ANQGSEA in the germline V gene. V trimming: 7 bases; J trimming: 2 bases; junction bases outside the gene matches: 7. The CDR3 runs to 13 residues. This chain's CDR3 is CSAKGQLNTEAFF. CDR3 DNA: TGCAGCGCTAAGGGACAGCTCAACACTGAAGCTTTCTTT.

This clone has a count of ten or more. The DNA of the CDR3 is TGTGCCTGGAGTGTAATGGCTACTGGCGGCGGGAGTAACACCATATATTTT. This translates into CAWSVMATGGGSNTIYF. The chain couples TRBV30 to TRBJ1-3; D is undetermined. The length of the CDR3 is 17 residues. Germline V CDR1 and CDR2: GTSNPN, SVGIG (reference sequence). The V end was cut by 0 bases, the J end by 7 bases, with 22 bases between.

This clone was picked up a small number of times. The chain joins TRBV28 to TRBJ1-1, with 7 nucleotides matching TRBD1. Germline lookup yields CDR1 MDHEN and CDR2 SYDVKM. The CDR3 is 11 amino acids. J gave up 7 bases and V 7 bases, and 3 bases lay outside the gene matches. CDR3 coding DNA: TGTGCCAGCATCCGGGACAGTGAAGCTTTCTTT. It encodes CASIRDSEAFF.

The chain recombines TRBV29-1 with TRBJ1-1; 9 bases line up with TRBD1. There are 13 residues in the CDR3. Germline lookup yields CDR1 SQVTM and CDR2 ANQGSEA. V was pared by 1 base and J by 12 bases, with 9 bases of the junction left unmatched. The CDR3 region has the DNA TGCAGCGTTGAAGGATTGGGGACAGGGATACCTTTCTTT. Its protein product is CSVEGLGTGIPFF. The entire variable domain, with the rest obtained from reference TRBV29-1 and TRBJ1-1, is as follows: SAVISQKPSRDICQRGTSLTIQCQVDSQVTMMFWYRQQPGQSLTLIATANQGSEATYESGFVIDKFPISRPNLTFSTLTVSNMSPEDSSIYLCSVEGLGTGIPFFGQGTRLTVV.